This T cell receptor beta chain was retrieved from a study of T cells in women clearing cervical HPV infection (dated by TCRdb to the late 2010s). Concerning the study at large: The cases were roughly 25 women with histologically confirmed HPV16-related CIN3 or worse, and 2 of these cases were invasive cancers. Quality controls consisted of five blinded duplicates per group, for a total of roughly 60 samples made up of some 50 participants and about 10 replicates. The controls were 25 women whose single incident HPV16 infection cleared within 12 months with no development of precancer or cancer. Because only a few women had HLA typing data, the possibility that HLA type acted as a confounder could not be ruled out. Case blood was taken at the visit when the lesion was first identified, whereas control blood was taken when infection was no longer detected. For cases, the median interval between lesion detection and blood sampling was more than 130 days, with an interquartile range of roughly 85 to 220 days. In the parent cohort, around 9,900 women aged 18 or older were enrolled in Guanacaste, Costa Rica, during about 1993 to 1995 and then followed for under 9 years. Nested within Costa Rica's Guanacaste HPV Natural History Study, an exploratory proof-of-principle case-control study compared TCR repertoires across cervical HPV16 outcomes. Cases had a median age of roughly 35 years compared with roughly 41 for controls, and baseline characteristics showed no significant differences between the groups. Cases were matched to controls by age within five years and by the year the sample was collected.

With regard to this clone: The target of this receptor is not known. The CDR3 goes on 3 residues after the read ends, and that part is filled in from the germline J gene. Other DNA variants within this sample encode the same CDR3.

The immunoSEQ assay used multiplex PCR to amplify TCR beta CDR3 regions from an average of approximately 1,200 ng of genomic DNA per sample. To correct primer bias, the assay used a complete synthetic TCR repertoire to set an amplification baseline. The amplicons were sequenced using the Illumina platform. The study's processing was this. Error correction of the sequences involved clustering with frequency ratios plus a modified nearest-neighbor algorithm, after which the sequences were analyzed in the immunoSEQ Analyzer using IMGT gene definitions. At each rarefaction depth, TCR richness and evenness were averaged across 20 rarefaction repeats, and samples with fewer sequences than that depth were excluded. Wilcoxon rank sum tests with FDR correction were used to compare relative abundances of V, D and J genes between the groups. In the blinded duplicates, the intraclass correlation was approximately 96% for TCR richness and averaged approximately 82% across 65 to 85 gene segments. TCRdb took this table from immuneACCESS and kept in-frame rearrangements with V and J called. Such tables lack part of the clones; where checked against another copy, unresolved V genes explain under half of the gap, and the rest is unexplained. The DNA gave D and trimming, while V, J and clone size come from that table. This sample's records show approximately 30,000 clones. 3.5% of the sample comes from the top ten.

Every participant had a single incident cervical HPV16 infection, and women with prevalent HPV16 infections were excluded. Cervical HPV DNA was detected with MY09/MY11 PCR, and genotyping was done by dot-blot hybridization. Roughly 15 mL of heparinized blood were centrifuged, and the buffy coat was split into aliquots, frozen at -30 degrees C, and then kept at -80 degrees C. QIAGEN kits were used to extract genomic DNA from the buffy coat specimens. V has 6 bases trimmed and J has 2 bases trimmed; junction bases matching no gene number 9. The CDR3 has 16 amino acids, counting the end cysteine and phenylalanine. Sequencing covers 39 bases of the CDR3, shown here with the frame starting at base 1. Per the germline V gene, KGHSH is the CDR1 and LQKENI is the CDR2. The research as a whole found: TRBV6-7 relative abundance was lower in cases than in controls (roughly 0.12% versus 0.17%; Bonferroni P = 0.0008). Because of the cross-sectional design, the study could not determine whether the associations came before infection or resulted from infection, and neither effector/memory subsets nor HPV-specific T cells were isolated. TCR repertoire richness was significantly higher in CIN3+ cases than in controls across sequencing depths, while evenness did not differ. Random forest classifiers that combined richness and V gene abundances separated cases from controls with an estimated AUC of around 0.8. Because T-cell numbers per sample were unknown, differences in richness could reflect varying T-cell content rather than repertoire biology.

The sequence came from a woman aged 18 to 75 with a cervical HPV16 infection that either progressed to CIN3+ or cleared (not recorded which). The sequence links TRBV18 to TRBJ2-7; the junction holds 11 bases that match TRBD2. Source material: blood buffy coat. The part of the CDR3 DNA that was read is TGTGCCAGCTCCCCCCCCCTAGCGGGAGGTACCTACGAG. This is translated as CASSPPLAGGTYE. The whole CDR3 region reads CASSPPLAGGTYEQYF.